This T cell receptor beta chain is drawn from a study of cytomegalovirus exposure and HLA in healthy donors. Study findings and constraints: Reportedly, cytomegalovirus status was diagnosed with high sensitivity and specificity.

Notes on this clone: Its target is unknown.

The CDR3 extends over 15 amino acids. Per the germline V gene, CDR1 is LGHNA and CDR2 is YNFKEQ. Deletions cut 0 bases from V and 0 bases from J, with 5 bases between. Using immunoSEQ multiplex PCR, the repertoire was profiled, and TCRdb retains in-frame clones only, with some absent. The sample yields 130,000 or so clones, roughly 91% seen once. The origin of this receptor is a man aged 30 to 39 in good health and CMV-seronegative. The V call is TRBV4-2, the J call TRBJ2-2; D ambiguous. The sample comprised PBMCs. CDR3 sequence reads: CASSQDPANTGELFF. The DNA for the CDR3 is TGTGCCAGCAGCCAAGATCCAGCGAACACCGGGGAGCTGTTTTTT.